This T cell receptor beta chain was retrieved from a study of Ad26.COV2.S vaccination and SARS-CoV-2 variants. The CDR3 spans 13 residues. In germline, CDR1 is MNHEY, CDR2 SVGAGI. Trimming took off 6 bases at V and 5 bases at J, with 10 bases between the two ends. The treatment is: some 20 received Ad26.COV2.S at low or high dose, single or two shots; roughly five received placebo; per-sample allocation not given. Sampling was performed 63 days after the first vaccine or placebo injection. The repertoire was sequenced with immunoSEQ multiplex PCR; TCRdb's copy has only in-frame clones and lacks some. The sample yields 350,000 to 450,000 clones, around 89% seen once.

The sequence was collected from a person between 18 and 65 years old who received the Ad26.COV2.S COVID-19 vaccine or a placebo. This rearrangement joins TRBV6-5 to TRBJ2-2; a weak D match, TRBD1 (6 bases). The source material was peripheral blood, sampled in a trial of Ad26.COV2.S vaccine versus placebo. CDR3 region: CASSETGTGELFF. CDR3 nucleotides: TGTGCCAGCAGCGAGACAGGTACCGGGGAGCTGTTTTTT.